A single sample is the source of the 18 T cell receptor beta chains below, sequenced in a study of regulatory T cells in long-lasting Graves disease (dated by TCRdb to the early 2020s). Per the publication, the time point label means: newly diagnosed GD, antithyroid drugs for less than 3 months. For both TCR sequencing and RNA sequencing, RNA was extracted from PBMCs in TRIzol. Libraries came from multiplex PCR. These reads were obtained on an Illumina HiSeq 4000. CDR3 regions were amplified by Arm-PCR with iRepertoire HTBI primers to construct TCR beta libraries. TCRdb ran its own pipeline on the public reads, namely fastp trimming at Q25 and MiXCR clone calling, and kept in-frame beta chains. Every distinct CDR3 protein forms one entry, paired with its most common genes and DNA. The sample table shows approximately 470,000 distinct CDR3 sequences, and 15% to 20% are seen once. The ten most abundant clones make up more than 9% of the sample.

This sample also belongs to another study, concerning T cells in Graves' hyperthyroidism and ophthalmopathy.

The sequencing here drew on peripheral blood mononuclear cells (PBMCs), taken at new diagnosis, from a patient treated with antithyroid drugs. These receptors all stem from a man in his forties with Graves disease. Donor details come from another sample of the same person, matched by shared clones.

This clonotype was seen a handful of times. A read error may be the cause here, since a much bigger clone is one base away. CDR3 sequence: CASSKEGLAKETQFF. CDR3 DNA: TGTGCCAGCAGCAAAGAGGGACTAGCGAAAGAGACCCAGTTCTTC. The chain has TRBV9 and TRBJ2-1, with 10 bases identical to TRBD2. With V trimmed by 4 bases and J by 13 bases, 14 bases remained unmatched. Germline V gene data show CDR1 as SGDLS and CDR2 as YYNGEE. CDR3 size: 15 residues.

This clonotype was detected many times. V gene TRBV12-3 or TRBV12-4 combines with J gene TRBJ2-2; D is possibly TRBD1 (6 bases). The CDR3 is 15 residues long. Trimming took off 7 bases at V and 0 bases at J, with 12 bases between the two ends. The CDR3 is CASKDRAANTGELFF. The CDR3, as DNA: TGTGCCAGCAAGGACAGAGCAGCGAACACCGGGGAGCTGTTTTTT.

This clonotype showed up many times. The genes are TRBV28 and TRBJ2-5, with D hard to call. CDR1 and CDR2 (germline): MDHEN, SYDVKM. This CDR3 is 14 amino acids long. The V end lost 6 bases, the J end lost 3 bases, and 14 bases lay between the germline ends. CDR3 in amino acids: CASRFPQVKETQYF. CDR3 bases: TGTGCCAGCAGATTCCCCCAGGTTAAAGAGACCCAGTACTTC.

This clonotype was detected a few times. This chain joins TRBV2 and TRBJ2-6, with 8 bases that match TRBD1. From germline, CDR1 is SNHLY and CDR2 FYNNEI. Trimming cost V 4 bases and J 3 bases; bases outside gene matches: 14. There are 19 residues in the CDR3. The CDR3 reads CASSGSLRGPRFGANVLTF. For the CDR3, the DNA is TGTGCCAGCAGTGGCTCCCTCAGGGGGCCGCGGTTTGGGGCCAACGTCCTGACTTTC.

This sequence joins TRBV12-3 or TRBV12-4 and TRBJ1-4; D is undetermined. V lost 5 bases and J 8 bases, leaving 12 bases between the germline ends. This CDR3 is built from 13 residues. CDR3: CASSPTLREKLFF. The CDR3 region has the DNA TGTGCCAGCAGTCCGACGCTAAGAGAAAAACTGTTTTTT.

Here the CDR3 DNA reads TGTGCCAGTGAAACTCGCGATTCGGGAAGCAATCAGCCCCAGCATTTT. Amino acids: CASETRDSGSNQPQHF. This rearrangement joins TRBV19 to TRBJ1-5; D uncertain. Germline CDR1 and CDR2: LNHDA and SQIVND (reference sequence). CDR3 length equals 16 residues. The V end lost 8 bases, the J end lost 1 base, and 18 bases lay between the germline ends.

V is TRBV12-3 or TRBV12-4 and J is TRBJ2-2; 9 bases are shared with TRBD1. The CDR3 has 15 residues. V lost 6 bases, J lost 3 bases, and 5 bases stayed unmatched. In DNA form, the CDR3 reads TGTGCCAGCAGCCGAAGGACAGGGGACACCGGGGAGCTGTTTTTT. This encodes CASSRRTGDTGELFF.

The rearrangement joins TRBV11-1 to TRBJ2-4, with D tentatively TRBD1 (5 bases). V dropped 5 bases and J dropped 0 bases, with 8 bases sitting between them. CDR3 length equals 14 residues. Germline lookup yields CDR1 SGHAT and CDR2 FQDESV (reference sequence). CDR3 nucleotides: TGTGCCAGCAGCCCAGGGTCAGCCAAAAACATTCAGTACTTC. Amino acids: CASSPGSAKNIQYF.

This clonotype was recorded at least ten times. The chain combines TRBV20-1 with TRBJ1-4, with 10 nucleotides matching TRBD1. V shed 3 bases and J 8 bases; nucleotides not matched to a gene: 3. Germline CDR1 reads DFQATT; CDR2 reads SNEGSKA (reference sequence). This CDR3 is built from 13 residues. The CDR3 DNA follows: TGCAGTGCTAGGCCGGGACAGGGGGAAAAACTGTTTTTT. Translating gives CSARPGQGEKLFF.

This clonotype appeared many times. The rearrangement uses TRBV28 and TRBJ1-2; no clear D. CDR1 and CDR2 from the germline V gene are MDHEN and SYDVKM. This CDR3 region has 15 residues. V dropped 6 bases and J dropped 3 bases, with 17 bases sitting between them. The CDR3: CASSPSLGGYYGYTF. In DNA form, the CDR3 reads TGTGCCAGCAGCCCCTCCTTGGGAGGCTACTATGGCTACACCTTC.

At least ten counts were recorded for this clonotype. The CDR3 loop reads CASSPRDRAYEQYF. CDR3 DNA: TGTGCCAGCAGCCCACGGGACAGGGCCTACGAGCAGTACTTC. This rearrangement joins TRBV3-1 to TRBJ2-7; TRBD1 aligns across 9 bases. CDR3 length: 14 residues. With V trimmed by 4 bases and J by 2 bases, 3 bases remained unmatched. The germline gives CDR1 LGHDT, CDR2 YNNKEL (reference sequence).

The V call is TRBV11-2, the J call TRBJ2-5, with 13 bases identical to TRBD2. Per the germline V gene, CDR1 is SGHAT and CDR2 is FQNNGV. The V segment lost 5 bases and the J segment 7 bases; nucleotides outside the gene matches: 10. The CDR3 is 16 residues long. The CDR3 sequence: CASSRKGTSGTRTQYF. For the CDR3, the DNA is TGTGCCAGCAGCAGAAAGGGGACTAGCGGGACCCGGACCCAGTACTTC.

V gene TRBV15 combines with J gene TRBJ2-7; 7 bases are shared with TRBD2. Germline lookup yields CDR1 LNHNV and CDR2 YYDKDF (reference sequence). The trim removed 1 base at V and 2 bases at J, leaving 5 bases unmatched. CDR3 length: 15 amino acids. DNA of the CDR3: TGTGCCACCAGCAGAGCTGCGGGAGAGGCCTACGAGCAGTACTTC. Its protein is CATSRAAGEAYEQYF.

In regard to this clonotype: A much larger clone lies one base from this, so it may be a read error. The gene calls are TRBV3-1 and TRBJ2-3, with TRBD2 matching over 10 bases. The V gene's germline CDR1 is LGHDT and CDR2 YNNKEL (reference sequence). This CDR3 region has 17 residues. CDR3 sequence reads: CASSQVYGTSVQDTRYF. In DNA, the CDR3 is TGTGCCAGCAGCCAAGTCTATGGGACTAGCGTACAAGATACGCGGTATTTT.

Ten or more counts support this clonotype. The chain links TRBV20-1 to TRBJ2-2; 8 bases are shared with TRBD2. This CDR3 region has 16 residues. V shed 3 bases, J shed 4 bases, and the junction held 10 bases outside the gene matches. Germline CDR1 reads DFQATT; CDR2 reads SNEGSKA (reference sequence). CDR3 in DNA: TGCAGTGCTAGCCCCCGCGGGAGGTTAAGCACCGGGGAGCTGTTTTTT. It encodes CSASPRGRLSTGELFF.

The chain combines TRBV18 with TRBJ2-2; perhaps TRBD1 as D (6 bases). The CDR3 loop spans 17 amino acids. The ends were cut back, 1 base at V and 9 bases at J, with 21 bases in the middle. Germline V gives CDR1 KGHSH, CDR2 LQKENI. CDR3 sequence: CASSPLIRQGPTRELFF. Here the CDR3 DNA reads TGTGCCAGCTCACCACTCATCAGGCAGGGGCCGACCCGGGAGCTGTTTTTT.

This rearrangement joins TRBV30 to TRBJ2-5; 8 positions agree with TRBD2. The V segment lost 2 bases and the J segment 5 bases; nucleotides outside the gene matches: 7. The CDR3 contains 14 residues. Germline V gene sequence: CDR1 GTSNPN, CDR2 SVGIG (reference sequence). This CDR3 is CAWSNRGGGETQYF. The CDR3 bases are TGTGCCTGGAGTAACCGGGGCGGGGGGGAGACCCAGTACTTC.

The gene calls are TRBV28 and TRBJ2-7, with 14 bases that match TRBD2. Germline CDR1 is MDHEN and CDR2 is SYDVKM. J lost 2 bases, V lost 4 bases, and 7 bases had no gene match. This CDR3 spans 17 amino acids. In nucleotides, the CDR3 is TGTGCCAGCAGTTCCGCCGGGACTAGCGGGGGAGCCTACGAGCAGTACTTC. Its translation is CASSSAGTSGGAYEQYF.